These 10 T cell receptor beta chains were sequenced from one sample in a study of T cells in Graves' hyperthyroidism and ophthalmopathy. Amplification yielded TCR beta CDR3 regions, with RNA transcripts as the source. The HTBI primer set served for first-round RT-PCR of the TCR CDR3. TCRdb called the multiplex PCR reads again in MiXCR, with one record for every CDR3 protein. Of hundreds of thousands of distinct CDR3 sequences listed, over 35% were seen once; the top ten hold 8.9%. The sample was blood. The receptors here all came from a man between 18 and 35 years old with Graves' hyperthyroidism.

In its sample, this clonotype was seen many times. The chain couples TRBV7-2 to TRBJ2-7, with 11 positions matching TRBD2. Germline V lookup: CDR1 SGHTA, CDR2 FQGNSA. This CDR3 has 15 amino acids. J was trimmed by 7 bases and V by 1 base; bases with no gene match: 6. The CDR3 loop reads CASSLVTSGKAEQYF. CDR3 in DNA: TGTGCCAGCAGCTTAGTGACTAGCGGGAAAGCGGAGCAGTACTTC.

In DNA form, the CDR3 reads TGCGCCAGCAGTTCCGACTGGGAGCAGTACTTC. It yields the protein CASSSDWEQYF. The chain has TRBV5-1 and TRBJ2-7; D is undetermined. The V end lost 5 bases, the J end lost 7 bases, and 10 bases lay between the germline ends. Germline V lookup: CDR1 SGHRS, CDR2 YFSETQ. CDR3 length equals 11 residues.

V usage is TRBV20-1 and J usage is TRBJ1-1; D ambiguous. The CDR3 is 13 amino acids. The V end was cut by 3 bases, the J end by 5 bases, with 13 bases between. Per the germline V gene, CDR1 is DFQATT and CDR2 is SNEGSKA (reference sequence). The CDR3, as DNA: TGCAGTGCTAGGGAGGGCGAGACGACTGAAGCTTTCTTT. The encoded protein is CSAREGETTEAFF.

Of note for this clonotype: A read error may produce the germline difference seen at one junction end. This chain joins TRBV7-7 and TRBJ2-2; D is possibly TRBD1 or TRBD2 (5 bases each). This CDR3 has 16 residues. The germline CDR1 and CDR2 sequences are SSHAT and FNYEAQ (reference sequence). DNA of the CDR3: TGTGCTAGCAGCCCAACCTCGAGGGGTACGGACGGGGAGCTGTTTTTT. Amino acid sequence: CASSPTSRGTDGELFF.

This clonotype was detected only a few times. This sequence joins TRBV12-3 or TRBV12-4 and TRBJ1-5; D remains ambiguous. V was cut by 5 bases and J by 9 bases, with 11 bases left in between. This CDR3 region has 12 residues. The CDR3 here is CASSEGGWPQHF. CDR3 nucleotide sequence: TGTGCCAGCAGTGAGGGAGGTTGGCCCCAGCATTTT.

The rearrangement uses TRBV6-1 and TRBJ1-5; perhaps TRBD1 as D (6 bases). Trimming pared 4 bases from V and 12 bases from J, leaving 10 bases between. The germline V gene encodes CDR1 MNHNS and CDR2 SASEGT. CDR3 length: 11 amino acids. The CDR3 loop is CASSAGRGQHF. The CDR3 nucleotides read TGTGCCAGCAGTGCGGGCAGGGGCCAGCATTTT.

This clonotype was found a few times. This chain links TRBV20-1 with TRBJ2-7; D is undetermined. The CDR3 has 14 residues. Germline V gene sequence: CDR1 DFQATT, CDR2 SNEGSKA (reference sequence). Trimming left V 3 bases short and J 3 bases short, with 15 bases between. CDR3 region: CSASLLGVGYEQYF. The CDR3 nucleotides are TGCAGTGCTAGTTTATTAGGAGTAGGCTACGAGCAGTACTTC.

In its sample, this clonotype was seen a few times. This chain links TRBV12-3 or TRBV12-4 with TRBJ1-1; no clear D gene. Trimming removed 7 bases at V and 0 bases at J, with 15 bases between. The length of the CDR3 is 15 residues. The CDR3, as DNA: TGTGCCAGCACCCCCGGGCAGATCATGAACACTGAAGCTTTCTTT. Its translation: CASTPGQIMNTEAFF.

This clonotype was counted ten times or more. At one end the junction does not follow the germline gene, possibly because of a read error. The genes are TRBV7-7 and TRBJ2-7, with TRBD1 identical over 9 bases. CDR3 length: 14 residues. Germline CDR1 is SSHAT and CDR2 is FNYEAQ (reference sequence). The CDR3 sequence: CASSRDRDSYEQYF. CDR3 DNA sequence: TGTGCTAGCAGCAGGGACAGGGATTCCTACGAGCAGTACTTC.

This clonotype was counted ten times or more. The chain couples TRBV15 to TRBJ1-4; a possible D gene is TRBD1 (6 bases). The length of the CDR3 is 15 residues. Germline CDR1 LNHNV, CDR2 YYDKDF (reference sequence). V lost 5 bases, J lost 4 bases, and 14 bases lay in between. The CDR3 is CATSPGTLDNEKLFF. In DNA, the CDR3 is TGTGCCACCAGCCCCGGGACACTCGATAATGAAAAACTGTTTTTT. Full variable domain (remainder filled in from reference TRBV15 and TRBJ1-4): DAMVIQNPRYQVTQFGKPVTLSCSQTLNHNVMYWYQQKSSQAPKLLFHYYDKDFNNEADTPDNFQSRRPNTSFCFLDIRSPGLGDTAMYLCATSPGTLDNEKLFFGSGTQLSVL.